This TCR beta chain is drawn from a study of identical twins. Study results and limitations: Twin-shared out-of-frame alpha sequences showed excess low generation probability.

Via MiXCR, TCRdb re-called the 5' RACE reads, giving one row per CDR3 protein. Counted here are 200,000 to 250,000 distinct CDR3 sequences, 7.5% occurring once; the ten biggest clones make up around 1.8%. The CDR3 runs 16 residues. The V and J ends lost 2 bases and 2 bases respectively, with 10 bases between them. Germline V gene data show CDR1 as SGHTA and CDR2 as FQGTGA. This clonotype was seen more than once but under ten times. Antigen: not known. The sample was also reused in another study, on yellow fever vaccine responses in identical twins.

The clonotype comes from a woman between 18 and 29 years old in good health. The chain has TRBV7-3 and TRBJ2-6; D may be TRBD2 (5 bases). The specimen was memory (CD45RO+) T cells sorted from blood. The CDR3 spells CASSLSAGTGANVLTF. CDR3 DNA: TGTGCCAGCAGCTTATCTGCCGGGACTGGGGCCAACGTCCTGACTTTC.